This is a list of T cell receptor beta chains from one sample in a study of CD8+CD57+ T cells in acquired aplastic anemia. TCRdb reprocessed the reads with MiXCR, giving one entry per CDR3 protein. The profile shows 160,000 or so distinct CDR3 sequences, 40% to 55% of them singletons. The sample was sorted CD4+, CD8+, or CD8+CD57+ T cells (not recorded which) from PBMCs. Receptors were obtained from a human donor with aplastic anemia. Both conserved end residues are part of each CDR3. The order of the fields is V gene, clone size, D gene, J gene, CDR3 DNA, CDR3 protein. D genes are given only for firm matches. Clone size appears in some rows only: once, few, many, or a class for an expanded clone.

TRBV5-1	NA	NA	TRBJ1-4	TGCGCCAGCAGCCCCCAACCGGGAGGGCTGGGTGAAAAACTGTTTTTT	CASSPQPGGLGEKLFF
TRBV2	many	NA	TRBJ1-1	TGTGCCAGCAGTGAGGCCACAGGGAAAACTGAAGCTTTCTTT	CASSEATGKTEAFF
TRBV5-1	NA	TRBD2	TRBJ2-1	TGCGCCAGCAGCAGGAGGGCTAGCGGGGTAAGCTATGAGCAGTTCTTC	CASSRRASGVSYEQFF
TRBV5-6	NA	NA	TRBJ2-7	TGTGCCAGCAGCTTGTATCGGGACCAGTTCTACTTC	CASSLYRDQFYF
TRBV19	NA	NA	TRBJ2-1	TGTGCCAGTAGTACTTCAAGCGGGTCCTACAATGAGCAGTTCTTC	CASSTSSGSYNEQFF
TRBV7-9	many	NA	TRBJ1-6	TGTGCCAGCAGTTCCGACCGAATCCCCTATAATTCACCCCTCCACTTT	CASSSDRIPYNSPLHF
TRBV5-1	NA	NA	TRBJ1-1	TGCGCCAGCAGTGACAGTCCCACGGACACTGAAGCTTTCTTT	CASSDSPTDTEAFF
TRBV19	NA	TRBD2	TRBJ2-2	TGTGCCAGTAGTGAGCGACTAGCGGGAGGGCCTAAGGCGGCCGGGGAGCTGTTTTTT	CASSERLAGGPKAAGELFF
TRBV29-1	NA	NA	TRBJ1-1	TGCAGCGTTGTACAGCTTGAAGCTTTCTTT	CSVVQLEAFF
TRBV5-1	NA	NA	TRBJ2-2	TGCGCCAGCAGCTTGGATGGGAGGAACACCGGGGAGCTGTTTTTT	CASSLDGRNTGELFF
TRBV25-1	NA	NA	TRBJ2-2	TGTGCCAGCAGTACCCCTTCGGAGGTTGGGGAGCTGTTTTTT	CASSTPSEVGELFF
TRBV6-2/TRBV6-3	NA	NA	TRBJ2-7	TGTGCCTGCAGTTACAACAGAATAAACTACGAGCAGTACTTC	CACSYNRINYEQYF
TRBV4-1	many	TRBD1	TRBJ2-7	TGCGCCAGCAGCCTTACGACAGGGATCGAATACGTTGGGCAGTACTTC	CASSLTTGIEYVGQYF
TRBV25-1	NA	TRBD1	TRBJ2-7	TGTGCCAGCAGTGAGCCCGGCCGGGACAGGGGCTACGAGCAGTACTTC	CASSEPGRDRGYEQYF
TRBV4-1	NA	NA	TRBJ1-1	TGCGCCAGCAGCCAAGATGGGGGCAATGAAGCTTTCTTT	CASSQDGGNEAFF
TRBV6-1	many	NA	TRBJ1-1	TGTGCCAGCAGTGAAAACAGACTCGGCACTGAAGCTTTCTTT	CASSENRLGTEAFF
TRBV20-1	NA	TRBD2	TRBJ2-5	TGCAGTGCTAGAGATAACACACAGGGGACTAGCGGGAGAGAGACCCAGTACTTC	CSARDNTQGTSGRETQYF
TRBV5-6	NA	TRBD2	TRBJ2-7	TGTGCCAGCAGCATTAGCGGGCAGAGCTACGAGCAGTACTTC	CASSISGQSYEQYF
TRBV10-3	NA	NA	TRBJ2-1	TGTGCCATCAGTGAGATCAGGGCGGGCCCTAGGGGTGAGCAGTTCTTC	CAISEIRAGPRGEQFF
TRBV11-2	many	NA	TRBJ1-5	TGTGCCAGCAGCTCGGGACTCCCGGGCAATCAGCCCCAGCATTTT	CASSSGLPGNQPQHF
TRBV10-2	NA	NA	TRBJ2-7	TGCGCCAGCTCGGGGATCTACGAGCAGTACTTC	CASSGIYEQYF
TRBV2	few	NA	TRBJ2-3	TGTGCCAGCGGGGTGGGGCTGCAGGCGGATACGCAGTATTTT	CASGVGLQADTQYF
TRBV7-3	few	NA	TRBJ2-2	TGTGCCAGCAGCCCATCGGCCACCGGGGAGCTGTTTTTT	CASSPSATGELFF
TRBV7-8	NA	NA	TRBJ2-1	TGTGCCAGCAGTGAGTCCTACAATGAGCAGTTCTTC	CASSESYNEQFF
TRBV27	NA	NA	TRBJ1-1	TGTGCCAGCAGTTGGGGGGGCACAAGCAACACTGAAGCTTTCTTT	CASSWGGTSNTEAFF
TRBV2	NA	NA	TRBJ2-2	TGTGCCAGCAGTGCTAGTCGCTTCGGGGCCGGGGAGCTGTTTTTT	CASSASRFGAGELFF
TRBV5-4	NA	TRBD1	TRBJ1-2	TGTGCCAGCAGCTTGGCCATCAGGACAGGGGGCCCTAACTATGGCTACACCTTC	CASSLAIRTGGPNYGYTF
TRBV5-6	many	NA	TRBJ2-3	TGTGCCAGCAGCAACACGCGGGGAAGCACAGATACGCAGTATTTT	CASSNTRGSTDTQYF
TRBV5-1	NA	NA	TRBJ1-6	TGCACCAGCAGCGGTAGGAATTCACCCCTCCACTTT	CTSSGRNSPLHF
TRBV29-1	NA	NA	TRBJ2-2	TGCAGCGTCCAGGGGGTAGCGGGGAACACCGGGGAGCTGTTTTTT	CSVQGVAGNTGELFF
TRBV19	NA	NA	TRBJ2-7	TGTGCCAGTAGTATAGTTCCAGGCTACGAGCAGTACTTC	CASSIVPGYEQYF
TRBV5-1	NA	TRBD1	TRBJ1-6	TGCGCCAGCAGCTCGGACAGGAATTCACTCCTCCACTTT	CASSSDRNSLLHF
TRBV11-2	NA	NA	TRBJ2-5	TGTGCCAGCAGCTTAGGACAGAATTTGCTAGAGACCCAGTACTTC	CASSLGQNLLETQYF
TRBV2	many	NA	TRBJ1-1	TGTGCCAGCAACAGGAACACGATGAACACTGAAGCTTTCTTT	CASNRNTMNTEAFF
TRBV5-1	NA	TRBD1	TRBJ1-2	TGCGCCAGCAGCTTGGAGAGGGGGCAGGGGGCCTATGGCTACACCTTC	CASSLERGQGAYGYTF
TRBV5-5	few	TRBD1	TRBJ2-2	TGTGCCAGCAGCTTGTTAGGGGGCGAGGTCGGGGAGCTGTTTTTT	CASSLLGGEVGELFF
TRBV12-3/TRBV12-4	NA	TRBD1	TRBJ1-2	TGTGCCAGCAGTGATTGGACAGGGGCCGGGACTAACTATGGCTACACCTTC	CASSDWTGAGTNYGYTF
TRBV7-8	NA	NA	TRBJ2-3	TGTGCCAGCAGCCCCCTGGTGGGAGATACGCAGTATTTT	CASSPLVGDTQYF
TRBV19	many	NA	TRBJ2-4	TGTGCCAGTAGTACCCACCGGGACCGCGCTCACTTC	CASSTHRDRAHF
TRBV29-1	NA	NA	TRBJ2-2	TGCAGCGTTGAAGATCCCTCGGCCGGGGAGCTGTTTTTT	CSVEDPSAGELFF